What follows are 3 T cell receptor beta chains derived from one specimen sequenced in a study of blood T cell repertoires in COVID-19. Repertoires were generated with immunoSEQ multiplex PCR, while TCRdb's copy carries only in-frame clones and drops some. The sample includes over 200,000 clones, about 80% of them seen just once. Specimen: PBMCs or T cells enriched from blood (not recorded which). These receptors all come from a man aged 35-49 years who had recovered from COVID-19.

The chain joins TRBV4-2 to TRBJ2-7; tentative D call: TRBD1 (5 bases). The germline gives CDR1 LGHNA, CDR2 YNFKEQ. The CDR3 is 12 amino acids. With 5 bases removed from V and 1 base from J, the gap between germline ends came to 6 bases. Here the CDR3 DNA reads TGTGCCAGCAGCGGGGCGTCCTACGAGCAGTACTTC. Amino acids: CASSGASYEQYF.

The chain recombines TRBV18 with TRBJ2-1; possible D gene TRBD1, 5 bases. CDR3 length: 13 amino acids. Germline CDR1 is KGHSH and CDR2 is LQKENI. The V end was cut by 6 bases, the J end by 9 bases, with 15 bases between. CDR3 DNA: TGTGCCAGCTCGCCCGGGTGGGGCGGTGAGCAGTTCTTC. Translated, it gives CASSPGWGGEQFF.

This clone has a single count. The gene calls are TRBV9 and TRBJ1-5; D ambiguous. Germline assignment: CDR1 SGDLS and CDR2 YYNGEE. This CDR3 is 14 amino acids long. The V and J ends lost 3 bases and 6 bases respectively, with 13 bases between them. The CDR3 nucleotides are TGTGCCAGCAGCGCCGAGGGCGGGGTTCAGCCCCAGCATTTT. Amino acid sequence: CASSAEGGVQPQHF.